This TCR beta chain is from a study of blood T cell repertoires in COVID-19. Profiling relied on immunoSEQ multiplex PCR, and the TCRdb table lists in-frame clones only, not all of them. The sample lists over 140,000 clones; 65% to 85% were seen once. This CDR3 comprises 15 residues. Unmatched junction bases numbered 2, after V lost 2 bases and J lost 7 bases. CDR1 SGHDT and CDR2 YYEEEE come from the germline V gene. This receptor was obtained from a woman aged 55-70 years with acute or convalescent COVID-19. J is TRBJ1-6 and V is TRBV5-6, with TRBD1 matching over 11 bases. The specimen was peripheral blood. The chain's CDR3 is CASSFRDRGNSPLHF. The CDR3 DNA reads as TGTGCCAGCAGCTTCCGGGACAGGGGGAATTCACCCCTCCACTTT.